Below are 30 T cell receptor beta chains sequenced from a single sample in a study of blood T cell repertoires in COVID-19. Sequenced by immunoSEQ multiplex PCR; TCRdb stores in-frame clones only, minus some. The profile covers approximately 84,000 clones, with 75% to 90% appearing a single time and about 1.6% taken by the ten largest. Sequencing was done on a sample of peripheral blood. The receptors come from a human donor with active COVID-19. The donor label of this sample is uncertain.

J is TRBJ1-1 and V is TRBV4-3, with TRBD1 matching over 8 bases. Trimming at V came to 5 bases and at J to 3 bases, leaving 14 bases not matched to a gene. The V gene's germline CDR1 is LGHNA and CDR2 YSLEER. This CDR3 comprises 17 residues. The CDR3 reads CASSERTGIFRYTEAFF. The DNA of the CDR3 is TGCGCCAGCAGCGAAAGGACAGGGATTTTCCGATACACTGAAGCTTTCTTT.

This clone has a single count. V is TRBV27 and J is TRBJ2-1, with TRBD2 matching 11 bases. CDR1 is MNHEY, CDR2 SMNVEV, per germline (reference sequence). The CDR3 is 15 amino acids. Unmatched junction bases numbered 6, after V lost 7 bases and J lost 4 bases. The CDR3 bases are TGTGCCAGCACCCCGGGACTAGCGGTTTACAATGAGCAGTTCTTC. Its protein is CASTPGLAVYNEQFF.

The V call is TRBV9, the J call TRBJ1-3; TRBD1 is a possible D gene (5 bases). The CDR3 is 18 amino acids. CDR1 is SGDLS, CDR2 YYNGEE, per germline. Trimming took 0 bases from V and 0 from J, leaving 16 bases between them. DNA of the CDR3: TGTGCCAGCAGCGTAGTGGAGGGTGGGACGGGCTCTGGAAACACCATATATTTT. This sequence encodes CASSVVEGGTGSGNTIYF.

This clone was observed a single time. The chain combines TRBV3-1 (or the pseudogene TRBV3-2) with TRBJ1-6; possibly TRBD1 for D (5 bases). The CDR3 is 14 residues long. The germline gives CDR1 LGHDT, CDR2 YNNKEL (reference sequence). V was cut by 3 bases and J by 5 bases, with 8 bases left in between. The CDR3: CASSHAGNNSPLHF. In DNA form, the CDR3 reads TGTGCCAGCAGCCATGCAGGGAATAATTCACCCCTCCACTTT.

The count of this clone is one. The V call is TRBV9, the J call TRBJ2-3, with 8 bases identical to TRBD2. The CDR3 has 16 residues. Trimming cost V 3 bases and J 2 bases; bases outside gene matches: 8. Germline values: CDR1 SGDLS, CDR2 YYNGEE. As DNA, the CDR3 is TGTGCCAGCAGCGGACCCAGCGGGGGCACCACAGATACGCAGTATTTT. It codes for CASSGPSGGTTDTQYF.

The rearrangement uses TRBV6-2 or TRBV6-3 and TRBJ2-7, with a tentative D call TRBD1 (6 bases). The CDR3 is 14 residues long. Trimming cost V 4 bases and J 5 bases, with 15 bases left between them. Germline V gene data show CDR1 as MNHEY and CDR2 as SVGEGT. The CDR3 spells CASSLTDSYHEQYF. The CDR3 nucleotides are TGTGCCAGCAGTTTAACGGACAGCTACCACGAGCAGTACTTC.

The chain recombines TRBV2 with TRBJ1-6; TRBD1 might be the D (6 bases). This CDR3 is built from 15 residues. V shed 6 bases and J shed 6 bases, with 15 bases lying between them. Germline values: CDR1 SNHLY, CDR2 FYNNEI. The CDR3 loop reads CASSYTGLGNSPLHF. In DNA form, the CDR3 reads TGTGCCAGCAGCTATACAGGGCTCGGTAATTCACCCCTCCACTTT.

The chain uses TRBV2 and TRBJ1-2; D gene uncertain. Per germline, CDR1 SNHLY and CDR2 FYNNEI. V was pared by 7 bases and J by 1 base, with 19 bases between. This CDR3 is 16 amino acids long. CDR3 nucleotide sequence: TGTGCCAGCACCCGCGAGCGGGGAGTCGATAACTATGGCTACACCTTC. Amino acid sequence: CASTRERGVDNYGYTF. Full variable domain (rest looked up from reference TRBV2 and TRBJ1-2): EPEVTQTPSHQVTQMGQEVILRCVPISNHLYFYWYRQILGQKVEFLVSFYNNEISEKSEIFDDQFSVERPDGSNFTLKIRSTKLEDSAMYFCASTRERGVDNYGYTFGSGTRLTVV.

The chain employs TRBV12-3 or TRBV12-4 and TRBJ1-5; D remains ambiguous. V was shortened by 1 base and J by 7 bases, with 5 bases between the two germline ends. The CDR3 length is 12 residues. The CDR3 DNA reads TGTGCCAGCAGTTTAGACGGGCAGCCCCAGCATTTT. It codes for CASSLDGQPQHF.

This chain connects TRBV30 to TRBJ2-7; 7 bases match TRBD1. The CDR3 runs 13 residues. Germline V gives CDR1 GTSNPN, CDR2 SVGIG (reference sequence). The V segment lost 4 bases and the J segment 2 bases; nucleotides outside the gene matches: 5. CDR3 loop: CAWKRGLPYEQYF. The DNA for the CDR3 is TGTGCCTGGAAAAGGGGGCTTCCCTACGAGCAGTACTTC.

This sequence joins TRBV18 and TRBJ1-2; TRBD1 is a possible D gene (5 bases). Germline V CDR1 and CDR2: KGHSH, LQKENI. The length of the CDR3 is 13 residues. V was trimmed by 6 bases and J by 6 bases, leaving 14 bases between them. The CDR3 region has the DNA TGTGCCAGCTCCCCGAACAGGTCTAATGGCTACACCTTC. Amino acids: CASSPNRSNGYTF. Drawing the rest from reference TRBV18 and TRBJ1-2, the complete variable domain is NAGVMQNPRHLVRRRGQEARLRCSPMKGHSHVYWYRQLPEEGLKFMVYLQKENIIDESGMPKERFSAEFPKEGPSILRIQQVVRGDSAAYFCASSPNRSNGYTFGSGTRLTVV.

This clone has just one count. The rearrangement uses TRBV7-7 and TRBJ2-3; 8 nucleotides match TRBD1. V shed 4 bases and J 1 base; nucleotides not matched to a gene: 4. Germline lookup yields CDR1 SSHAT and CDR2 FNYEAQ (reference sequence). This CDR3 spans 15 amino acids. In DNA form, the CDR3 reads TGTGCCAGCAGCTCGGACAGGGAGGGCACAGATACGCAGTATTTT. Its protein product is CASSSDREGTDTQYF.

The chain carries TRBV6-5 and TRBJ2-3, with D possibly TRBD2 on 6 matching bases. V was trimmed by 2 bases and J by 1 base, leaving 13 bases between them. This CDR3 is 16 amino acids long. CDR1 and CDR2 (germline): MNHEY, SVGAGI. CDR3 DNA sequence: TGTGCCAGCAGTTACCTGAGGCGGGGTGGCACAGATACGCAGTATTTT. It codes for CASSYLRRGGTDTQYF.

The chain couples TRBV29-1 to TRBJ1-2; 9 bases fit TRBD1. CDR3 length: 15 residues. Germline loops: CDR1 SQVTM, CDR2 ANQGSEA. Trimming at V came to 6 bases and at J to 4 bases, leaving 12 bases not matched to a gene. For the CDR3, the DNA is TGCAGCGTATTGAGTTACAGGGGGCCTAGCTATGGCTACACCTTC. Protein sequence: CSVLSYRGPSYGYTF.

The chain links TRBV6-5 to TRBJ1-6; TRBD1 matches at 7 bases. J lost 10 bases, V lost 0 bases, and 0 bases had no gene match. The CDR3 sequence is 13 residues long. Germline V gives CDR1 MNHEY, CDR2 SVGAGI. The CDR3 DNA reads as TGTGCCAGCAGTTACTCGGGACAGTCACCCCTCCACTTT. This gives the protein CASSYSGQSPLHF.

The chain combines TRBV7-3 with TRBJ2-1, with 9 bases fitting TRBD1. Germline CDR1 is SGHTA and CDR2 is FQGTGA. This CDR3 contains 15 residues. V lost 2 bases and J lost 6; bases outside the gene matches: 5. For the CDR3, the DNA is TGTGCCAGCAGCTTAGAAGGGGGACAGGGCAATGAGCAGTTCTTC. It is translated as CASSLEGGQGNEQFF.

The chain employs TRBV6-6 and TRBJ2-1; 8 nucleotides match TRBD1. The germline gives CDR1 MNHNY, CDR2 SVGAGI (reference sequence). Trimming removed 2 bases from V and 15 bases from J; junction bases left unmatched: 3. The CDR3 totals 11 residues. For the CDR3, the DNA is TGTGCCAGCAGTTACCGGGACAGGATGTTCTTC. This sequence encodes CASSYRDRMFF.

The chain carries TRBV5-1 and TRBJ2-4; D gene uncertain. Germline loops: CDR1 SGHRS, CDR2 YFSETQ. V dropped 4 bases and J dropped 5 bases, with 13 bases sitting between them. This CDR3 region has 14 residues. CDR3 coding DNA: TGCGCCAGCAGCCTTACCCCGCTAGAAAACATTCAGTACTTC. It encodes CASSLTPLENIQYF.

CDR3 residues: CATSGGQGWTEAFF. The CDR3 nucleotides read TGTGCCACCAGCGGCGGACAGGGGTGGACTGAAGCTTTCTTT. The chain is built from TRBV15 and TRBJ1-1; 9 bases agree with TRBD1. The germline gives CDR1 LNHNV, CDR2 YYDKDF (reference sequence). J lost 5 bases, V lost 5 bases, and 6 bases had no gene match. This CDR3 is built from 14 residues.

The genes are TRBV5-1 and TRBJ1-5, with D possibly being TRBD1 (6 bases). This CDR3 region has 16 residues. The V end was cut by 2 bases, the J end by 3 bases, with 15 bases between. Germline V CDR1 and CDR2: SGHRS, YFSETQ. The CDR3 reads CASSLAPQGSNQPQHF. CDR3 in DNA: TGCGCCAGCAGCTTAGCACCACAGGGATCCAATCAGCCCCAGCATTTT. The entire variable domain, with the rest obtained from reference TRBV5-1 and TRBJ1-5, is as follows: KAGVTQTPRYLIKTRGQQVTLSCSPISGHRSVSWYQQTPGQGLQFLFEYFSETQRNKGNFPGRFSGRQFSNSRSEMNVSTLELGDSALYLCASSLAPQGSNQPQHFGDGTRLSIL.

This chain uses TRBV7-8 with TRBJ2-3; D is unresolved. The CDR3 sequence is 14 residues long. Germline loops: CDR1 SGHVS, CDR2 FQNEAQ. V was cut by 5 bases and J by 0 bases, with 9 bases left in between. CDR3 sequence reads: CASSSRVSTDTQYF. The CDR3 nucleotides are TGTGCCAGCAGCAGCCGGGTTAGCACAGATACGCAGTATTTT. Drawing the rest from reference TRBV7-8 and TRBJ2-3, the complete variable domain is GAGVSQSPRYKVAKRGQDVALRCDPISGHVSLFWYQQALGQGPEFLTYFQNEAQLDKSGLPSDRFFAERPEGSVSTLKIQRTQQEDSAVYLCASSSRVSTDTQYFGPGTRLTVL.

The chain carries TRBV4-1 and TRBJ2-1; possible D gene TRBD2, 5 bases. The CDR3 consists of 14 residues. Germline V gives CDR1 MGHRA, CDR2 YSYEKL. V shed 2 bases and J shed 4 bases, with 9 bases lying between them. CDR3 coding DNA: TGCGCCAGCAGCCAAAGCGAGCGGTACAATGAGCAGTTCTTC. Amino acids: CASSQSERYNEQFF.

This CDR3 is CATGKGQGAAAGELFF. The CDR3 region has the DNA TGTGCCACCGGGAAGGGACAGGGGGCTGCGGCCGGGGAGCTGTTTTTT. The chain has TRBV24-1 and TRBJ2-2; the match to TRBD1 covers 12 bases. Germline V gene lookup returns CDR1 KGHDR and CDR2 SFDVKD. This CDR3 region has 16 residues. V gave up 9 bases and J gave up 6 bases; unmatched junction bases: 10.

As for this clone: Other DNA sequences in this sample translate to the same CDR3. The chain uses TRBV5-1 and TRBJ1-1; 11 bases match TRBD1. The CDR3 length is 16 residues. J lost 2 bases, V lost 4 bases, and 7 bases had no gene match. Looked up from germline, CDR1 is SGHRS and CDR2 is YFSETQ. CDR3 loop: CASSLGQGAGNTEAFF. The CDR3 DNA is TGCGCCAGCAGCCTCGGACAGGGGGCAGGAAACACTGAAGCTTTCTTT.

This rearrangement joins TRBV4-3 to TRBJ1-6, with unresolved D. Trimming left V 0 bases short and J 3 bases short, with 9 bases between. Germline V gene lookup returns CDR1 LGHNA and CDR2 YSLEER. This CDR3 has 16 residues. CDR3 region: CASSQDKGVYNSPLHF. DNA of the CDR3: TGCGCCAGCAGCCAAGATAAGGGAGTCTATAATTCACCCCTCCACTTT.

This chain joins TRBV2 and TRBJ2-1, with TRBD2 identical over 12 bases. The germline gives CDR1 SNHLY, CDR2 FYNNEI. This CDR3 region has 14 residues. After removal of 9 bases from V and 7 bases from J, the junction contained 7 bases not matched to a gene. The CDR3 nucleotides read TGTGCCAGGAGCCCTAGCGGGGGGGCGAATGAGCAGTTCTTC. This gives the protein CARSPSGGANEQFF.

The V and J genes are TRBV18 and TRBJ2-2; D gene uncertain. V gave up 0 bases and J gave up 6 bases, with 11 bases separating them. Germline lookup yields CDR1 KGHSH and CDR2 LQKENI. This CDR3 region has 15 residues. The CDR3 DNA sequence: TGTGCCAGCTCACCACCGGTTTTGCGCGCCGGGGAGCTGTTTTTT. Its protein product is CASSPPVLRAGELFF. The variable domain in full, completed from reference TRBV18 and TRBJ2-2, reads NAGVMQNPRHLVRRRGQEARLRCSPMKGHSHVYWYRQLPEEGLKFMVYLQKENIIDESGMPKERFSAEFPKEGPSILRIQQVVRGDSAAYFCASSPPVLRAGELFFGEGSRLTVL.

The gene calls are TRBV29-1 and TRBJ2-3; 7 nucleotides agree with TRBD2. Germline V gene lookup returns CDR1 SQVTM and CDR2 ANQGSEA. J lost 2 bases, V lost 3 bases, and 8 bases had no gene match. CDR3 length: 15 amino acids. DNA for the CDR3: TGCAGCGTTGACCAGGAGCGGGGATTCACAGATACGCAGTATTTT. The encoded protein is CSVDQERGFTDTQYF.

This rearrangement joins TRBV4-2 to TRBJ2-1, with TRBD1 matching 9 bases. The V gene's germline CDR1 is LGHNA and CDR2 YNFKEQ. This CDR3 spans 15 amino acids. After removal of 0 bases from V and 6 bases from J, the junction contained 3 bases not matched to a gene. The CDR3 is CASSQEGQGINEQFF. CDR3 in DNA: TGTGCCAGCAGCCAAGAGGGACAGGGAATCAATGAGCAGTTCTTC.

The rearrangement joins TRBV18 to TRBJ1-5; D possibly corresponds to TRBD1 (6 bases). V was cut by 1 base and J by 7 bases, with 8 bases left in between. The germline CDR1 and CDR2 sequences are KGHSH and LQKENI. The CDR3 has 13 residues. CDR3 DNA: TGTGCCAGCTCACCACAGGGGGAACAGCCCCAGCATTTT. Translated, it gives CASSPQGEQPQHF.